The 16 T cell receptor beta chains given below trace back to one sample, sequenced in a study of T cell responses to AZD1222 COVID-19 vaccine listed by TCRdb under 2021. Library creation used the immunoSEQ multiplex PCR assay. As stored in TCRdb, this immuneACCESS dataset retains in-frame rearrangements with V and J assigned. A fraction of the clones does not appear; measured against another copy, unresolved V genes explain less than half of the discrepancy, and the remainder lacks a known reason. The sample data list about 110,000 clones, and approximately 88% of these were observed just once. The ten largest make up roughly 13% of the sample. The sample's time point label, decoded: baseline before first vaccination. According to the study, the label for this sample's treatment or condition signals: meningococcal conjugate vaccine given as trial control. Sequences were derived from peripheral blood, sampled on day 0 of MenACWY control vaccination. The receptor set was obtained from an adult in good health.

CDR3 sequence (DNA): TGTGCCAGTAGTCAGGACAGGGAAGGGGGAGCTTTCTTT. Translated: CASSQDREGGAFF. The chain recombines TRBV19 with TRBJ1-1; TRBD1 matches at 8 bases. V lost 5 bases to trimming and J lost 10 bases; unmatched junction nucleotides: 9. CDR3 length equals 13 residues. Per the germline V gene, CDR1 is LNHDA and CDR2 is SQIVND (reference sequence).

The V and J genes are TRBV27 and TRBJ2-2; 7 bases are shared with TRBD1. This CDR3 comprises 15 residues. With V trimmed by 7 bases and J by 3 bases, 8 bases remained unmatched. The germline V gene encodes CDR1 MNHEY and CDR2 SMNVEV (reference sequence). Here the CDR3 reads CASKSGDRYTGELFF. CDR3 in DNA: TGTGCCAGCAAATCCGGGGACAGATACACCGGGGAGCTGTTTTTT.

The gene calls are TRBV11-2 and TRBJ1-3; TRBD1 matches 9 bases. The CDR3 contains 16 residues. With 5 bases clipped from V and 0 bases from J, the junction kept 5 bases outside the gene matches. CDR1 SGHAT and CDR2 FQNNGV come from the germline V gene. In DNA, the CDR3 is TGTGCCAGCAGCCGGACAGGGGAACGCTCTGGAAACACCATATATTTT. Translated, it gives CASSRTGERSGNTIYF.

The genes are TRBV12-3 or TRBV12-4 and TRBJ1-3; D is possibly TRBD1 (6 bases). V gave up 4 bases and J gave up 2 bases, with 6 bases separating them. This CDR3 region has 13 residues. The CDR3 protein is CASSSGAGNTIYF. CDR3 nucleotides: TGTGCCAGCAGTTCAGGGGCTGGAAACACCATATATTTT.

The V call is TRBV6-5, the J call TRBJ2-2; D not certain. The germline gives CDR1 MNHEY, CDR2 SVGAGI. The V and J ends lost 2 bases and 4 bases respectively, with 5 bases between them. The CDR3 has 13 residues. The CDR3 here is CASSYDGTGELFF. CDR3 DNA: TGTGCCAGCAGTTACGATGGCACCGGGGAGCTGTTTTTT.

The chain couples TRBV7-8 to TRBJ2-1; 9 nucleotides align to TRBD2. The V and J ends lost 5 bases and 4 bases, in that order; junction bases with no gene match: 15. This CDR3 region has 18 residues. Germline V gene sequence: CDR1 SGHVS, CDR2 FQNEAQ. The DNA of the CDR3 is TGTGCCAGCAGCCCCCGTGACCCGCTAGCGGGGCCTTACAATGAGCAGTTCTTC. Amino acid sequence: CASSPRDPLAGPYNEQFF.

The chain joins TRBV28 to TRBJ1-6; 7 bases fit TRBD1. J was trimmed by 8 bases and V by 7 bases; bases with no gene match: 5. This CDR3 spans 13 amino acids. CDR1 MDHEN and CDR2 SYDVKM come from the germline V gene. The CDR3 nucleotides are TGTGCCAGCATGGTGGGACAGTATTCACCCCTCCACTTT. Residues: CASMVGQYSPLHF.

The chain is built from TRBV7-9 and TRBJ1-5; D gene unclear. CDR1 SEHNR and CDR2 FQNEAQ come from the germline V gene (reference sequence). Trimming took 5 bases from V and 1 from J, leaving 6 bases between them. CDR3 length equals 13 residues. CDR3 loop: CASSPSSNQPQHF. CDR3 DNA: TGTGCCAGCAGCCCTAGCAGCAATCAGCCCCAGCATTTT.

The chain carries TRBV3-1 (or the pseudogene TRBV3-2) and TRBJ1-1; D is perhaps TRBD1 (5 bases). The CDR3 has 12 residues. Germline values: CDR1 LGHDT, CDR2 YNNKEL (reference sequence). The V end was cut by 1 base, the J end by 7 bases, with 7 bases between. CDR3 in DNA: TGTGCCAGCAGCCAAGGGGGGAATGAAGCTTTCTTT. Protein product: CASSQGGNEAFF.

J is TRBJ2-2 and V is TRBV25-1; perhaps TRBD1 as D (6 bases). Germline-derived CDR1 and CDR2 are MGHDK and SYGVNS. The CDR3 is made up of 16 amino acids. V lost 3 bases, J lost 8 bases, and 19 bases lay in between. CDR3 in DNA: TGTGCCAGCAGTGATGCCAGGGGAGAGGTTGTAGGGGAGCTGTTTTTT. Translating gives CASSDARGEVVGELFF.

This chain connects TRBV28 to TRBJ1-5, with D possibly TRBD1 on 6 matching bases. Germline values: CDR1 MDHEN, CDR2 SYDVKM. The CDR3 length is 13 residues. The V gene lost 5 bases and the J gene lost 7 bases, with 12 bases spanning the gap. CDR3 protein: CASSQNRVQPQHF. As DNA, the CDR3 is TGTGCCAGCAGTCAAAACAGGGTGCAGCCCCAGCATTTT.

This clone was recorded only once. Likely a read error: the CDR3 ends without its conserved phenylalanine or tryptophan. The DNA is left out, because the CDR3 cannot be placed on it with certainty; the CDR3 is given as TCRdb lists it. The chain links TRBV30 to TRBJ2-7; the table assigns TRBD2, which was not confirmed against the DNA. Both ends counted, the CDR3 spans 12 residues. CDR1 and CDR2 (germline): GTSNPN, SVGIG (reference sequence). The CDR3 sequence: CAWSGGQRTKIL.

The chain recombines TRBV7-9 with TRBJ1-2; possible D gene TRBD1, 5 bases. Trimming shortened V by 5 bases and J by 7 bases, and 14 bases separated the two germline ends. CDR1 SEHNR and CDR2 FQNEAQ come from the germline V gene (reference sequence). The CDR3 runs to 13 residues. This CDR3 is CASSVKGTGGYTF. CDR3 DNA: TGTGCCAGCAGCGTGAAGGGGACGGGTGGCTACACCTTC.

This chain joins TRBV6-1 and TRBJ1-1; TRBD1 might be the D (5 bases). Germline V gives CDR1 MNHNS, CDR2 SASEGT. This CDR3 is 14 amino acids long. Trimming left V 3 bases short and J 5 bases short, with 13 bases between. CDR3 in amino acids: CASSDRVGKTEAFF. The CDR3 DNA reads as TGTGCCAGCAGTGACAGGGTCGGTAAGACTGAAGCTTTCTTT.

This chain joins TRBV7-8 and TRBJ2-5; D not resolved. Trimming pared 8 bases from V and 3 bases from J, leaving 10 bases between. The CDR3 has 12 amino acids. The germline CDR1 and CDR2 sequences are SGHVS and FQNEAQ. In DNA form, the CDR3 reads TGTGCCAGCTTCATAGGGAAAGAGACCCAGTACTTC. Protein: CASFIGKETQYF.

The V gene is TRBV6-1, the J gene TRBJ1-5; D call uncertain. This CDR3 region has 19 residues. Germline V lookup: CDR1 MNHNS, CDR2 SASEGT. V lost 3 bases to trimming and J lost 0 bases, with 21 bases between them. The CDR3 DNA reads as TGTGCCAGCAGTGACAGCCTTAGGACGGAGAAGTATAGCAATCAGCCCCAGCATTTT. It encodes CASSDSLRTEKYSNQPQHF.